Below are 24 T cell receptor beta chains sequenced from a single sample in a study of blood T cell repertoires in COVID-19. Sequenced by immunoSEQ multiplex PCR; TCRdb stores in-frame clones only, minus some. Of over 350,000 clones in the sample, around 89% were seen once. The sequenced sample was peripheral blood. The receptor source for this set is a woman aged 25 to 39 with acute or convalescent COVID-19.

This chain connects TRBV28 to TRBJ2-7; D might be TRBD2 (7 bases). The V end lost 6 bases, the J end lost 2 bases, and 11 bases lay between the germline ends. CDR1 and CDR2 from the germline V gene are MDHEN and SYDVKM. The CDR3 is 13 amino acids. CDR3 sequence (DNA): TGTGCCAGCAGCAGGGGAGGGGCCTACGAGCAGTACTTC. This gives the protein CASSRGGAYEQYF.

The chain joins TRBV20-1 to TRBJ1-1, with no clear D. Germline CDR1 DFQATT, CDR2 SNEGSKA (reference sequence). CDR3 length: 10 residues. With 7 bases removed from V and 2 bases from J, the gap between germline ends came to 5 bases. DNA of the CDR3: TGCAGTGTCAAAAACACTGAAGCTTTCTTT. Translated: CSVKNTEAFF.

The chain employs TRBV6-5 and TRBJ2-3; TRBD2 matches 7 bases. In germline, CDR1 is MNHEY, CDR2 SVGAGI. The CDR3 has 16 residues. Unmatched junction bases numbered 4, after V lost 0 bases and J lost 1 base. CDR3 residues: CASSYSLGGGTDTQYF. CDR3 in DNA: TGTGCCAGCAGTTACTCTCTGGGGGGGGGCACAGATACGCAGTATTTT.

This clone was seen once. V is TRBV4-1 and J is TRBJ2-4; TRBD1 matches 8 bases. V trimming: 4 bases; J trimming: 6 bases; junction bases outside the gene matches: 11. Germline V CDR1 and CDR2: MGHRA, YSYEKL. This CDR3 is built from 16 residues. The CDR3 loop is CASSRGLGQEGNIQYF. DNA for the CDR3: TGCGCCAGCAGCCGGGGTTTGGGACAGGAGGGAAACATTCAGTACTTC.

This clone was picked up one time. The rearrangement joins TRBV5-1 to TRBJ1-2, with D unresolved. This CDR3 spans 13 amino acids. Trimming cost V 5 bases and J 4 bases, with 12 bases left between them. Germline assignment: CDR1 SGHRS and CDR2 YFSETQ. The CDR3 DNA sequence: TGCGCCAGCAGAACGGCGGGGAGCTATGGCTACACCTTC. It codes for CASRTAGSYGYTF. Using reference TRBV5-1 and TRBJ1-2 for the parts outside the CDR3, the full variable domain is KAGVTQTPRYLIKTRGQQVTLSCSPISGHRSVSWYQQTPGQGLQFLFEYFSETQRNKGNFPGRFSGRQFSNSRSEMNVSTLELGDSALYLCASRTAGSYGYTFGSGTRLTVV.

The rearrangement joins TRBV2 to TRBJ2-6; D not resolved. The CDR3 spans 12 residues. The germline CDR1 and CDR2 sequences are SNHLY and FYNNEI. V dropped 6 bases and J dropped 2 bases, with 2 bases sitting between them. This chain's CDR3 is CASSAGANVLTF. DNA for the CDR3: TGTGCCAGCAGCGCTGGGGCCAACGTCCTGACTTTC.

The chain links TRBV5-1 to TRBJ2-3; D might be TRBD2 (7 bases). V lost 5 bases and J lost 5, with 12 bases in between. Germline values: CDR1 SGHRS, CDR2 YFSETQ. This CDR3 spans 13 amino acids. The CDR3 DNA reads TGCGCCAGCAGTCCGGGGGGCCGAGATACGCAGTATTTT. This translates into CASSPGGRDTQYF.

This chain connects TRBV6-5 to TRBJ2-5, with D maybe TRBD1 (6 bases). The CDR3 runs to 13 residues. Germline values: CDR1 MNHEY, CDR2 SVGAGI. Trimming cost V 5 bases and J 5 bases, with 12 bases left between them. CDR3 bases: TGTGCCAGCAGTCTCGACAGGCGGGAGACCCAGTACTTC. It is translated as CASSLDRRETQYF.

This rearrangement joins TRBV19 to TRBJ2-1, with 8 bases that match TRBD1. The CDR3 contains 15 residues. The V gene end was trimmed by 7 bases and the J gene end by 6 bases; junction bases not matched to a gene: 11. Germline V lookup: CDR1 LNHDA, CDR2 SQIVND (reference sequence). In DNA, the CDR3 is TGTGCCAGTATCATCCGAGGACAGGGATCCAATGAGCAGTTCTTC. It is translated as CASIIRGQGSNEQFF.

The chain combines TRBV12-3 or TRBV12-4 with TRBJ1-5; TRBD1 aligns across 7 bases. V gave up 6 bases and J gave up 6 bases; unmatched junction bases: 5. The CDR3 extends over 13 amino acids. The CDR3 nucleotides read TGTGCCAGCAGCAGGGGGGTGGCTCAGCCCCAGCATTTT. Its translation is CASSRGVAQPQHF.

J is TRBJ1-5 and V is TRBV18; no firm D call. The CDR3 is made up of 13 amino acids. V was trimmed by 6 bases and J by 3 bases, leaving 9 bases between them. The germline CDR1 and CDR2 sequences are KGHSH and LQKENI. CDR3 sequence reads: CASSSGLNQPQHF. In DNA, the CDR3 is TGTGCCAGCTCTTCCGGACTCAATCAGCCCCAGCATTTT.

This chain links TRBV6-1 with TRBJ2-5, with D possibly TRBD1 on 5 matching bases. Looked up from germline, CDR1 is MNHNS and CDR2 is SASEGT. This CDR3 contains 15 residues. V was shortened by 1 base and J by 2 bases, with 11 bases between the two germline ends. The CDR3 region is CASSEVGEPQETQYF. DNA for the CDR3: TGTGCCAGCAGTGAAGTAGGGGAACCTCAAGAGACCCAGTACTTC.

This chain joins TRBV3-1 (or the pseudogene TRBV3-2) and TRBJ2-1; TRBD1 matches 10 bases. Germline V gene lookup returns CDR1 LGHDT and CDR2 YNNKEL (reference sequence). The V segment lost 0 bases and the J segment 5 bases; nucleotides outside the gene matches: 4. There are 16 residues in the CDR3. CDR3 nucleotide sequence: TGTGCCAGCAGCCAAGATCCGGGACAGGGGAACAATGAGCAGTTCTTC. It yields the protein CASSQDPGQGNNEQFF.

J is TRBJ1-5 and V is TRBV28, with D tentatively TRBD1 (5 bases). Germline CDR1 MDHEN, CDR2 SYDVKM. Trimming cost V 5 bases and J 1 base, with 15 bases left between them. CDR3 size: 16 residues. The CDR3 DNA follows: TGTGCCAGCAGTCAGGGCGGGGTGCGGAGCAATCAGCCCCAGCATTTT. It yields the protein CASSQGGVRSNQPQHF.

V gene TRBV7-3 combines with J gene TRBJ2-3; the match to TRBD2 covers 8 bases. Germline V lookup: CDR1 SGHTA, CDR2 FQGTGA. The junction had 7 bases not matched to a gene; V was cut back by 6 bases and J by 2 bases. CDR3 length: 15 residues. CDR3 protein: CASSKSGGYTDTQYF. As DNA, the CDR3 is TGTGCCAGCAGTAAGAGCGGGGGCTACACAGATACGCAGTATTTT.

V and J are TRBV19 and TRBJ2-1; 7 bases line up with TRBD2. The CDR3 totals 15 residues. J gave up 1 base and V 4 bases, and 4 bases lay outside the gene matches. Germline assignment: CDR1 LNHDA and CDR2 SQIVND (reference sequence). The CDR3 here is CASSTGGGSYNEQFF. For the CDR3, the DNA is TGTGCCAGTAGTACCGGCGGGGGATCCTACAATGAGCAGTTCTTC.

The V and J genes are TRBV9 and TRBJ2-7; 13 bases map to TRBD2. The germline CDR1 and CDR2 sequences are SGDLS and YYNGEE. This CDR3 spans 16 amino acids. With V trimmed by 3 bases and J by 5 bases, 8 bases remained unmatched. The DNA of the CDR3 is TGTGCCAGCAGCGGGACGGGACTAGCGGGGAGGAACGAGCAGTACTTC. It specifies CASSGTGLAGRNEQYF.

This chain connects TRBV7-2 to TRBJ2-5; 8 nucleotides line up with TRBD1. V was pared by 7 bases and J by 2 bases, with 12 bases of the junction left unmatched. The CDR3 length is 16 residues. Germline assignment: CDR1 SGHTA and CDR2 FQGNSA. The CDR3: CASKRGVRTGQETQYF. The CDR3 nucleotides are TGTGCCAGCAAAAGAGGGGTCCGGACAGGGCAAGAGACCCAGTACTTC.

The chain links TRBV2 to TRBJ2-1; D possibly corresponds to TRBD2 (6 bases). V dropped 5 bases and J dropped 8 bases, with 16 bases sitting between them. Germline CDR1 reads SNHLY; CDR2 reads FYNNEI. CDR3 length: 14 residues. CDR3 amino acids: CASSRLTSTHEQFF. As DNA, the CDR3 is TGTGCCAGCAGTCGACTGACTAGTACCCATGAGCAGTTCTTC.

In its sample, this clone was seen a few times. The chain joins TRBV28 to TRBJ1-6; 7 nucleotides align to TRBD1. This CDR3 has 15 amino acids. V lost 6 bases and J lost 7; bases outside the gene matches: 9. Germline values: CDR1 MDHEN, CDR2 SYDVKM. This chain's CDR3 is CASRLPGTANSPLHF. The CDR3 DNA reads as TGTGCCAGCAGACTACCCGGGACAGCCAATTCACCCCTCCACTTT.

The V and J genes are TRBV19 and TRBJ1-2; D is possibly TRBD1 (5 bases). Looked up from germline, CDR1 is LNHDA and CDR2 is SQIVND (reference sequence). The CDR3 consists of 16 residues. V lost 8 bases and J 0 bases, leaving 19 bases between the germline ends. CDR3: CASHREEGLSNYGYTF. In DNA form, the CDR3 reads TGTGCCAGTCACCGGGAGGAGGGACTATCTAACTATGGCTACACCTTC.

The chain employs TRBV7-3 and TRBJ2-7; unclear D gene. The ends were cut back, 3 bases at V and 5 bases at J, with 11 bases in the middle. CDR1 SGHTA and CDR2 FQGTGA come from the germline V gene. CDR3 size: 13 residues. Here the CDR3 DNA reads TGTGCCAGCAGCTTCTCTCGACAAGACGAGCAGTACTTC. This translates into CASSFSRQDEQYF.

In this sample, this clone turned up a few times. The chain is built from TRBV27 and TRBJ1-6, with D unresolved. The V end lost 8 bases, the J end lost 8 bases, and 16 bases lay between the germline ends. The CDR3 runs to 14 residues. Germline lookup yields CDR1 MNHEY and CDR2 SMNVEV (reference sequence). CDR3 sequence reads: CASGRTGSDSPLHF. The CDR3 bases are TGTGCCAGCGGGCGTACGGGGTCAGATTCACCCCTCCACTTT.

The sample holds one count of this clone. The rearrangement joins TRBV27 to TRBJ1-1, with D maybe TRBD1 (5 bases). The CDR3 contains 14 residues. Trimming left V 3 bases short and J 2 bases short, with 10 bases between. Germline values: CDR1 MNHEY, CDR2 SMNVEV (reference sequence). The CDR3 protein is CASSFGGINTEAFF. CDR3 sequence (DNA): TGTGCCAGCAGTTTCGGGGGGATAAACACTGAAGCTTTCTTT.